This T cell receptor beta chain emerged from a study of blood T cell repertoires in COVID-19. At the level of the study: T cells, B-cell-depleted T cells, or PBMCs supplied cDNA or gDNA.

Germline V gene sequence: CDR1 GTSNPN, CDR2 SVGIG (reference sequence). Germline trimming cut 4 bases from V and 2 bases from J; bases unmatched to any gene: 16. The CDR3 contains 17 residues. Clones were sequenced by immunoSEQ multiplex PCR, and TCRdb holds only the in-frame ones, with some missing. The sample contains some 250,000 clones, about 80% of which appear only once. This chain connects TRBV30 to TRBJ1-2, with 7 nucleotides matching TRBD1. The sample taken for sequencing was peripheral blood. The receptor was derived from a woman older than 75 with acute or convalescent COVID-19. CDR3: CAWTVPIRDRGNYGYTF. Here the CDR3 DNA reads TGTGCCTGGACCGTACCTATCCGGGACAGAGGGAACTATGGCTACACCTTC.